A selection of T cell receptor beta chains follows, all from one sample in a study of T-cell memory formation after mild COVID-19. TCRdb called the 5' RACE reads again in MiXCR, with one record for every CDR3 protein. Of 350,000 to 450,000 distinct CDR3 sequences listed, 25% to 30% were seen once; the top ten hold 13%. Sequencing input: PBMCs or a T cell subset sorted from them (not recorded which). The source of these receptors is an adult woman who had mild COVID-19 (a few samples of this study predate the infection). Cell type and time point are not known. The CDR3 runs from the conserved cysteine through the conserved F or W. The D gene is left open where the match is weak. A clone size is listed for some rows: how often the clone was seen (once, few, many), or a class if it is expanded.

CASSPDWATSGSNEQFF,TGTGCCAGCAGCCCCGATTGGGCGACTAGCGGGAGTAATGAGCAGTTCTTC,TRBV5-5,TRBJ2-1,TRBD2,few
CATSRDRQTYEQYF,TGTGCCACCAGCAGAGATCGACAGACCTACGAGCAGTACTTC,TRBV15,TRBJ2-7,NA,few
CSVEDPDRRTYEQYF,TGCAGCGTTGAAGATCCCGACAGGCGTACCTACGAGCAGTACTTC,TRBV29-1,TRBJ2-7,NA,NA
CASSNLAGARSYNEQFF,TGTGCCAGCAGCAACCTAGCGGGAGCCCGGTCCTACAATGAGCAGTTCTTC,TRBV6-5,TRBJ2-1,TRBD2,NA
CSAPGLATQYF,TGCAGTGCTCCGGGACTAGCCACCCAGTACTTC,TRBV20-1,TRBJ2-5,TRBD2,NA
CASTSGTSGKNEQFF,TGTGCCAGCACCTCCGGGACTAGCGGGAAGAATGAGCAGTTCTTC,TRBV28,TRBJ2-1,TRBD2,few
CASSPGGLSSYEQYF,TGTGCCAGCAGCCCAGGGGGACTGAGCTCCTACGAGCAGTACTTC,TRBV4-2,TRBJ2-7,NA,NA
CASSRGSGDYTF,TGTGCCAGTAGTAGGGGAAGTGGTGACTACACCTTC,TRBV19,TRBJ1-2,NA,few
CASSPRDGASYNEQFF,TGTGCCAGCAGCCCCCGGGACGGGGCCTCATACAATGAGCAGTTCTTC,TRBV7-9,TRBJ2-1,NA,few
CAWSVLAGERAQYF,TGTGCCTGGAGTGTACTCGCGGGGGAGAGGGCCCAGTACTTC,TRBV30,TRBJ2-5,TRBD2,NA
CASSQASRQGPYNEQFF,TGTGCCAGCAGCCAAGCTTCGAGACAGGGGCCCTACAATGAGCAGTTCTTC,TRBV4-2,TRBJ2-1,TRBD1,few
CASSLVEGLAGEVWETQYF,TGTGCCAGCAGCTTAGTCGAGGGACTAGCGGGGGAAGTTTGGGAGACCCAGTACTTC,TRBV7-6,TRBJ2-5,TRBD2,NA
CASSRRTGNTIYF,TGTGCCAGCAGCCGACGGACGGGAAACACCATATATTTT,TRBV27,TRBJ1-3,NA,few
CASSQVGQGMSQPQHF,TGTGCCAGCTCACAAGTCGGACAGGGGATGAGTCAGCCCCAGCATTTT,TRBV18,TRBJ1-5,TRBD1,NA
CSARDRQYGNTIYF,TGCAGTGCTAGAGATCGACAGTATGGAAACACCATATATTTT,TRBV20-1,TRBJ1-3,NA,NA
CASKTGHSSYNEQFF,TGTGCCAGCAAAACAGGGCACAGCTCCTACAATGAGCAGTTCTTC,TRBV2,TRBJ2-1,NA,NA
CASSLYGDTQYF,TGTGCCAGCAGCTTATACGGGGATACGCAGTATTTT,TRBV7-3,TRBJ2-3,NA,few
CSAMDKWSRLNTEAFF,TGCAGTGCCATGGATAAGTGGAGTCGCTTGAACACTGAAGCTTTCTTT,TRBV20-1,TRBJ1-1,NA,few